This TCR beta chain was observed in a study of shared clonotypes between healthy human individuals. Study-level background: The people who gave samples were a couple of women and a few men aged 18 to 49. Findings of the study overall: A small donor pool kept down the genetic and exposure-history diversity that was represented.

This clone has only a few counts. Its antigen is still unknown. Template amounts of approximately 300 ng DNA, roughly 28,000 T cell genomes, were employed in unsorted PBMC replicate PCRs. Assay used: immunoSEQ multiplex PCR; TCRdb lists only in-frame clones, some missing. The sample yields about 520,000 clones, 81% seen once. Trimming took 4 bases from V and 11 from J; bases not matched to a gene: 16. This CDR3 has 16 residues. In germline, CDR1 is MDHEN, CDR2 SYDVKM. The sequencing input was PBMCs. The receptor comes from a woman between 40 and 50 years old in good health. Some clones in this sample may be carry-over from other donors' samples. V is TRBV28 and J is TRBJ2-5; 10 bases are shared with TRBD1. CDR3 region: CASSSPPGQGSGEQYF. CDR3 bases: TGTGCCAGCAGTTCCCCTCCGGGACAGGGGTCCGGGGAGCAGTACTTC.